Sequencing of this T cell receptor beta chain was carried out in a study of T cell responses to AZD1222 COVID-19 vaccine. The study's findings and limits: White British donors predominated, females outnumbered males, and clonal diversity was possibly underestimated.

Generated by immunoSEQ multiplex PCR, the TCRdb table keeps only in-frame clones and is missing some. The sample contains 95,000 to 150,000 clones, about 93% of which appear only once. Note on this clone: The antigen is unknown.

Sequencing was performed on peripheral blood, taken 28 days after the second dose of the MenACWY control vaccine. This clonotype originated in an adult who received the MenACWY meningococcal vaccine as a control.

In nucleotides, the CDR3 is TGTGCCAGCAGTTTACATGTCCCCGACTATGGCTACACCTTC. Protein: CASSLHVPDYGYTF. The J gene is TRBJ1-2, the V gene TRBV28; D remains ambiguous. The V and J ends lost 2 bases and 3 bases respectively, with 10 bases between them. The germline gives CDR1 MDHEN, CDR2 SYDVKM. CDR3 length: 14 amino acids.